The rows below give T cell receptor beta chains drawn from one sample of a study of early T cells in non-severe SARS-CoV-2 infection. TCRdb re-called the 5' RACE reads through MiXCR, storing one row per CDR3 protein. The table lists 35,000 to 50,000 distinct CDR3 sequences, around 7% of them singletons. The sequenced sample consisted of whole blood. The source is an adult who was a healthcare worker with PCR-confirmed SARS-CoV-2 infection or an uninfected control (not recorded which). Both conserved end residues are part of each CDR3. D genes are given only for firm matches. Clone sizes are given selectively: once, few, many, or a class where the clone is expanded.

j_call v_call d_call clone_size cdr3_nt cdr3_aa
TRBJ2-7 TRBV28 . many TGTGCCAGCAGTTTTGGGGCCAGGTGGTACGAGCAGTACTTC CASSFGARWYEQYF
TRBJ2-7 TRBV10-3 . many TGTGCCATCAGCGGGGACCCCCTCGCCGAGCAGTACTTC CAISGDPLAEQYF
TRBJ1-6 TRBV29-1 TRBD1 few TGCAGCGTGAGGACAGGAGTAACCTATAATTCACCCCTCCACTTT CSVRTGVTYNSPLHF
TRBJ2-1 TRBV18 . . TGTGCCAGCTCACTAATTCCCGGCGACAGGCTCCTCAATGAGCAGTTCTTC CASSLIPGDRLLNEQFF
TRBJ2-7 TRBV29-1 . few TGCAGCGTTGAAGTTGGGCGCCAGGGAGGCGAGCAGTACTTC CSVEVGRQGGEQYF
TRBJ2-5 TRBV11-3 . . TGTGCCAGCAGCTACGGACTGAAAGAGACCCAGTACTTC CASSYGLKETQYF
TRBJ2-1 TRBV11-2 TRBD2 . TGTGCCAGCAGCTTATTGACTAGCGGGGGCCGCACTGACAATGAGCAGTTCTTC CASSLLTSGGRTDNEQFF
TRBJ1-4 TRBV6-6 TRBD1 few TGTGCCAGCAGGGGACAGGGCGGAACGGGGACCTTTAATGAAAAACTGTTTTTT CASRGQGGTGTFNEKLFF
TRBJ1-4 TRBV13 TRBD1 many TGTGCCAGCAGCTTACGACGCGGGACAGGAGAAAAACTGTTTTTT CASSLRRGTGEKLFF
TRBJ2-7 TRBV6-2/TRBV6-3 . few TGTGCCAGCAGCCGTGGATCTTCCTACGAGCAGTACTTC CASSRGSSYEQYF
TRBJ2-1 TRBV4-3 TRBD2 many TGCGCCAGCAGCCCCTACGGAAGCGGGGGATTATCCAATGAGCAGTTCTTC CASSPYGSGGLSNEQFF
TRBJ2-5 TRBV11-2 TRBD1 . TGTGCCAGCAGACCCGGGACAGGCCAAGAGACCCAGTACTTC CASRPGTGQETQYF
TRBJ2-7 TRBV18 . many TGTGCCAGCTCTCCGGACTCCCGCCAGGGCCCTCCTCTTTTC CASSPDSRQGPPLF
TRBJ2-7 TRBV20-1 . many TGCAGTGCTAGAGGCGGGGGCCCACACGAGCAGTACTTC CSARGGGPHEQYF
TRBJ2-3 TRBV5-1 . . TGCGCCAGCAGGGAGGGGGCCTATTTCACAGATACGCAGTATTTT CASREGAYFTDTQYF
TRBJ2-7 TRBV7-6 TRBD1 many TGTGCCAGCAGCTACGCAGGGGGAGTGTCGTACTTC CASSYAGGVSYF
TRBJ1-1 TRBV20-1 . few TGCAGTGCTACCAGGATTTCTTTGAACACTGAAGCTTTCTTT CSATRISLNTEAFF
TRBJ2-3 TRBV6-5 TRBD2 . TGTGCCAGCAGTTACTCGCGGGCTAGCGGGGGGGATACGCAGTATTTT CASSYSRASGGDTQYF
TRBJ2-7 TRBV5-1 TRBD1 many TGCGCCAGCAGTCCCAGGGGGCTGAGCGAGCAGTACTTC CASSPRGLSEQYF
TRBJ1-1 TRBV5-6 . . TGTGCCAGCAGCCCCGTGGCCCCAGACACTGAAGCTTTCTTT CASSPVAPDTEAFF
TRBJ2-1 TRBV11-2 TRBD2 few TGTGCCAGCAGCCCCCGGGGAGGGACCTCCTACAATGAGCAGTTCTTC CASSPRGGTSYNEQFF
TRBJ2-7 TRBV29-1 . . TGCAGCGCCCCTTCGAGGACATCTCCCTACGAGCAGTACTTC CSAPSRTSPYEQYF
TRBJ2-1 TRBV7-2 . many TGTGCCAGCAGCCTAGCCCTCCTGAACAATGAGCAGTTCTTC CASSLALLNNEQFF
TRBJ2-7 TRBV3-1 TRBD1 few TGTGCCAGCAGCCAGGGACAGGGAAGAGAGCAGTACTTC CASSQGQGREQYF
TRBJ1-2 TRBV12-3/TRBV12-4 . . TGTGCCAGCAGCCCGACAGATAACTATGGCTACACCTTC CASSPTDNYGYTF
TRBJ1-5 TRBV7-6 . . TGTGCCAGCAGCTTAGGAGGCAGGGGTGGCAGCAATCAGCCCCAGCATTTT CASSLGGRGGSNQPQHF
TRBJ1-5 TRBV20-1 . many TGCAGTGCTAGAGATTGGAGGGGATCAGACAATCAGCCCCAGCATTTT CSARDWRGSDNQPQHF
TRBJ2-2 TRBV5-6 . many TGTGCCAGCAGCTTGGCCATTCGGCAGGTGACAACCGGGGAGCTGTTTTTT CASSLAIRQVTTGELFF
TRBJ2-7 TRBV15 . . TGTGCCACCAGCCCCCAAAGGCGGGACGTCGAGCAGTACTTC CATSPQRRDVEQYF
TRBJ2-5 TRBV19 . . TGTGCCAGTAGGGGCCCAGGGGAACTGCAAGAGACCCAGTACTTC CASRGPGELQETQYF
TRBJ1-1 TRBV5-6 TRBD1 few TGTGCCAGCAGCGAAAGTGACAGGGGCGGCACTGAAGCTTTCTTT CASSESDRGGTEAFF
TRBJ2-3 TRBV12-3/TRBV12-4 TRBD1 many TGTGCCAGCAGTTTATCTGGGACAGTCGACACAGATACGCAGTATTTT CASSLSGTVDTDTQYF
TRBJ1-2 TRBV28 TRBD1 many TGTGCCAGCAGTCCCCCACAGGGGCCCATGCCTTATGGCTACACCTTC CASSPPQGPMPYGYTF
TRBJ2-7 TRBV29-1 TRBD2 . TGCAGCGTCCTCCCCGCTAGCGGGGGGGCCTCCTACGAGCAGTACTTC CSVLPASGGASYEQYF
TRBJ2-3 TRBV5-4 TRBD1 many TGTGCCAGCAGCTTCGACAGGGGAAAGACAGATACGCAGTATTTT CASSFDRGKTDTQYF
TRBJ2-7 TRBV6-2/TRBV6-3 . few TGTGCCAGCAGTTCCCTCGCTATTTCGGGGGCCCCGGAGCAGTACTTC CASSSLAISGAPEQYF
TRBJ1-1 TRBV5-4 . . TGTGCCAGCAGCCCTCAGGGCACTGAAGCTTTCTTT CASSPQGTEAFF
TRBJ2-5 TRBV5-1 . few TGCGCCAGCAGTGGAGAGGGCCTTCTACAAGAGACCCAGTACTTC CASSGEGLLQETQYF
TRBJ2-3 TRBV11-2 . . TGTGCCAGCGCTTCAGGGGTTGGCACAGATACGCAGTATTTT CASASGVGTDTQYF
TRBJ2-7 TRBV6-5 . many TGTGCCAGCAGTTACGCTCAGGGAGGCTACGAGCAGTACTTC CASSYAQGGYEQYF